The source of this TCR beta chain is a study of T cell clusters in autoimmune cytopenias. One tube held mixed TRB-A and TRB-B primer pools for touch-down PCR. Reprocessing the multiplex PCR reads, TCRdb reports a single entry for every CDR3 protein and omits DNA. This sample's table has roughly 4,000 distinct CDR3 sequences. Concerning this clonotype itself: Its antigen is not identified.

Each sample's input was 250 ng genomic DNA, some 38,000 genome equivalents. Study-level findings and limits: TRB repertoire shifts in secondary cytopenia and chronic lymphocytic leukemia mostly reflected lymphoma, not autoimmunity.

The germline V gene has CDR1 MNHEY and CDR2 SMNVEV (reference sequence). This CDR3 contains 12 residues. The chain couples TRBV27 to TRBJ2-7; lacking DNA, the TRBD2 call made by TCRdb goes unchecked. The sequence came from a human donor with an autoimmune cytopenia or autoimmune hepatitis (not recorded which). The sequenced sample consisted of peripheral blood. The CDR3 region is CASGTTTYEQYF.